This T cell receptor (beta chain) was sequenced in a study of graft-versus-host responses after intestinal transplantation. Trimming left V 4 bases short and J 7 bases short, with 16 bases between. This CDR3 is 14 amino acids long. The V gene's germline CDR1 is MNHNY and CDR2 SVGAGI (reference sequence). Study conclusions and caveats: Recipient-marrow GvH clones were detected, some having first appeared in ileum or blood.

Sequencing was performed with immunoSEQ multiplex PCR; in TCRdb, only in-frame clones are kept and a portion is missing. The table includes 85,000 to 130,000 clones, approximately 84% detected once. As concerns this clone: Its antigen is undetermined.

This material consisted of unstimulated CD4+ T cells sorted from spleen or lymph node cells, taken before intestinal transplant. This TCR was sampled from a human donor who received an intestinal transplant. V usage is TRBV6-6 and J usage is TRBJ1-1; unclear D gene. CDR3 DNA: TGTGCCAGCAGTTTCTGGACCGAGGAAAATGAAGCTTTCTTT. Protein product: CASSFWTEENEAFF.